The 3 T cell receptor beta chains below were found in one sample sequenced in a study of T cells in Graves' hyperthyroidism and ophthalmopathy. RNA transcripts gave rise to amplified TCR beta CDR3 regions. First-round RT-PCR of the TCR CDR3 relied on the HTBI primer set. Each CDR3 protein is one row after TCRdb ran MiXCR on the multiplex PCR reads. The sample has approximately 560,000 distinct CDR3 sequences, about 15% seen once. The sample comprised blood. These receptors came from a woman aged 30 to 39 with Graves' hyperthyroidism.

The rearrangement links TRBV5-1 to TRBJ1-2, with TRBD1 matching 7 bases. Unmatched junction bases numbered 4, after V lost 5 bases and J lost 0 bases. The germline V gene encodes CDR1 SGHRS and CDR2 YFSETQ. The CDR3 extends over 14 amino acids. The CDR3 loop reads CASRGDSANYGYTF. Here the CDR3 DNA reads TGCGCCAGCAGAGGGGACAGCGCTAACTATGGCTACACCTTC.

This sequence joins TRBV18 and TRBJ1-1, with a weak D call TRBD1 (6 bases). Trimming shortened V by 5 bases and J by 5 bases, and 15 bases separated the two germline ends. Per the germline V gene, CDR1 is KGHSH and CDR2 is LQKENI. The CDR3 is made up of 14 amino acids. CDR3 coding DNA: TGTGCCAGCTCAACAGGGTTGTTGAGGACTGAAGCTTTCTTT. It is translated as CASSTGLLRTEAFF.

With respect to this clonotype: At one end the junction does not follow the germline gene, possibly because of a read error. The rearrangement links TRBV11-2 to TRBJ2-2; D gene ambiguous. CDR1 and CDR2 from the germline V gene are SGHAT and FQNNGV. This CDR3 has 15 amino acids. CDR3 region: CASSSVTSNAGELFF. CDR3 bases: TGTGCCAGCAGCTCCGTTACCTCGAACGCCGGGGAGCTGTTTTTT.